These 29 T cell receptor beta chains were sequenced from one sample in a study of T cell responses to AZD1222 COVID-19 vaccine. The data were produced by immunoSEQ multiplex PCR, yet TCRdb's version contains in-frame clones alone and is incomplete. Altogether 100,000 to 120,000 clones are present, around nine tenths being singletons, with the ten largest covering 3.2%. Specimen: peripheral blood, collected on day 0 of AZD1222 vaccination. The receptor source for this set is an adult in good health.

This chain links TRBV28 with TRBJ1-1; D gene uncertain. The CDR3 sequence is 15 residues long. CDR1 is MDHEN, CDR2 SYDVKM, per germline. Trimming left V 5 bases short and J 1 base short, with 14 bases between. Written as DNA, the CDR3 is TGTGCCAGCAGTCCGCCCCGGGTCACGAACACTGAAGCTTTCTTT. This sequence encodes CASSPPRVTNTEAFF.

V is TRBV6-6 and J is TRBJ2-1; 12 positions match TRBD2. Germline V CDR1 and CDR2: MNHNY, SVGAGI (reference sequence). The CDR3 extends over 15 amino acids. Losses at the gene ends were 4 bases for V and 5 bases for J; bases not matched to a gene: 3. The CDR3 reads CASSSTSGGDNEQFF. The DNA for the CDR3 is TGTGCCAGCAGTTCGACTAGCGGGGGAGACAATGAGCAGTTCTTC.

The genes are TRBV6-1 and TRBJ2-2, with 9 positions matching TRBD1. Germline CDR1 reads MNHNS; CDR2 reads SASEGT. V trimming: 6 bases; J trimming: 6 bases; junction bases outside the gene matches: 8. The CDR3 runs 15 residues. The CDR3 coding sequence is TGTGCCAGCAGGATGAGGACAGGGGTGTCCGGGGAGCTGTTTTTT. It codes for CASRMRTGVSGELFF.

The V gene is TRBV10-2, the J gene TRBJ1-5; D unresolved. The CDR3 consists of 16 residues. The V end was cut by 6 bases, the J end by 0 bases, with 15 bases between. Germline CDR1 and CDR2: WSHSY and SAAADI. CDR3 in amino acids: CASSPDNQLSNQPQHF. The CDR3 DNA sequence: TGCGCCAGCAGCCCCGACAACCAGCTTAGCAATCAGCCCCAGCATTTT.

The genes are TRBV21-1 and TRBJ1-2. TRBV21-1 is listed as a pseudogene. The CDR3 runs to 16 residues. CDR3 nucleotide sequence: TGTGCCAGCAGCAAAGCCGGCCCGAGAGCTAACTATGGCTACACCTTC. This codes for CASSKAGPRANYGYTF.

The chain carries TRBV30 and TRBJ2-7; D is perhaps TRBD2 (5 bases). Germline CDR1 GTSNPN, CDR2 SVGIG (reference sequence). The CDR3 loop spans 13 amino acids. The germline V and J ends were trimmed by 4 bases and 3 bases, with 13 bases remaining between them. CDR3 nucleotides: TGTGCCTGGACTGGCACGGCGGGCTACGAGCAGTACTTC. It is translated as CAWTGTAGYEQYF.

CDR3 in amino acids: CASSLSQGINSPLHF. CDR3 coding DNA: TGTGCCAGCAGTTTAAGCCAGGGTATTAATTCACCCCTCCACTTT. This sequence joins TRBV27 and TRBJ1-6; the D gene is possibly TRBD1 (5 bases). The CDR3 sequence is 15 residues long. Germline values: CDR1 MNHEY, CDR2 SMNVEV (reference sequence). V lost 2 bases to trimming and J lost 6 bases, with 11 bases between them.

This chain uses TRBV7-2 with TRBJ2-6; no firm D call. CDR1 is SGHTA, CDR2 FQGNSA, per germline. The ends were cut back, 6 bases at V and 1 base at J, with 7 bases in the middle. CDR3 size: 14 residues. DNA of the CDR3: TGTGCCAGCAGTTTGAGTTCTGGGGCCAACGTCCTGACTTTC. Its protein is CASSLSSGANVLTF.

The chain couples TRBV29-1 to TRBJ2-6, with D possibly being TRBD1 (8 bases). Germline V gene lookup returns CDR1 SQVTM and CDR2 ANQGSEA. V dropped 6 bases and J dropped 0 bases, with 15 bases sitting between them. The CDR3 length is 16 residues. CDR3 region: CSVYTGGGSGANVLTF. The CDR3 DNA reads TGCAGCGTGTATACAGGGGGGGGCTCTGGGGCCAACGTCCTGACTTTC.

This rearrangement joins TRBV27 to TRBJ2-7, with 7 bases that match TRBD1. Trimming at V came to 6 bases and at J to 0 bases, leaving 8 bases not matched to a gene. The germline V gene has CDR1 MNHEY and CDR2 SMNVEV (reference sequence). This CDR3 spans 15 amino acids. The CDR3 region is CASSLPGTASYEQYF. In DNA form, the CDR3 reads TGTGCCAGCAGCCTACCCGGGACAGCCTCCTACGAGCAGTACTTC.

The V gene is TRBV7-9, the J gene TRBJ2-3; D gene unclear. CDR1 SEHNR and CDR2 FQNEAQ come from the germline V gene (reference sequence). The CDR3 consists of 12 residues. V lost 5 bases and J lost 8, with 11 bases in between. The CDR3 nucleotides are TGTGCCAGCAGCGCCGATCGTGGTACGCAGTATTTT. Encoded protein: CASSADRGTQYF.

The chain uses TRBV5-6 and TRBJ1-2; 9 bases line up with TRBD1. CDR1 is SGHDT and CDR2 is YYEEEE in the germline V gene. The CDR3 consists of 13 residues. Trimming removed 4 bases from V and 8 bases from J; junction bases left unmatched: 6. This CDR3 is CASSGDRVGGYTF. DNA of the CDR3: TGTGCCAGCAGCGGGGACAGGGTTGGAGGCTACACCTTC.

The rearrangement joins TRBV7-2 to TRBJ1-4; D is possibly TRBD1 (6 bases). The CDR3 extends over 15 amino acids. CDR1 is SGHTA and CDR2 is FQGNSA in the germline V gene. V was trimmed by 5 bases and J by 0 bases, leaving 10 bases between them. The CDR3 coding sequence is TGTGCCAGCAGCACCCACAGGGCAACTAATGAAAAACTGTTTTTT. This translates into CASSTHRATNEKLFF.

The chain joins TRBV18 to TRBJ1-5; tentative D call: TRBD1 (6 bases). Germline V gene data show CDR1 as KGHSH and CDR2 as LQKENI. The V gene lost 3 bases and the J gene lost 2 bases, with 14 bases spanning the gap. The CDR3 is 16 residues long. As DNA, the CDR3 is TGTGCCAGCTCACCCCCACAGGGAACGGGCAATCAGCCCCAGCATTTT. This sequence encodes CASSPPQGTGNQPQHF.

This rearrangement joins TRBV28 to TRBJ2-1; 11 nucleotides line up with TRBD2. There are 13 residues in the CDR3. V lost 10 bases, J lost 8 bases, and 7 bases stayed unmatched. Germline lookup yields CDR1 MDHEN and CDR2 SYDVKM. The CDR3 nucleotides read TGTGCCACCGGTAGCGGGAGGGCCCATGAGCAGTTCTTC. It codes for CATGSGRAHEQFF.

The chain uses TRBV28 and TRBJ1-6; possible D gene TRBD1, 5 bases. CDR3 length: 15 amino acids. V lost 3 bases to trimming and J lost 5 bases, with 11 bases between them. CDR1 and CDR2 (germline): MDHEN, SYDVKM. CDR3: CASSFGGANNSPLHF. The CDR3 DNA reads TGTGCCAGCAGTTTTGGGGGTGCCAATAATTCACCCCTCCACTTT.

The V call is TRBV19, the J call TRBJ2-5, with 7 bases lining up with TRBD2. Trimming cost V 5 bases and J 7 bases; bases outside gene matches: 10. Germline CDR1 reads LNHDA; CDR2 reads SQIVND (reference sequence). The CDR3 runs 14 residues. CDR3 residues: CASSLLADRGTQYF. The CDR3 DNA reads TGTGCCAGTAGTCTGCTAGCGGACCGGGGGACCCAGTACTTC.

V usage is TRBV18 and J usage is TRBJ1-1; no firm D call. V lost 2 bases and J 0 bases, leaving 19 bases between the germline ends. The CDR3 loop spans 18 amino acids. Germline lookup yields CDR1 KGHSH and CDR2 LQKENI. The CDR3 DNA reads TGTGCCAGCTCACCATTTTCCGAAGGGCTTGGATTGAACACTGAAGCTTTCTTT. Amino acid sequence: CASSPFSEGLGLNTEAFF.

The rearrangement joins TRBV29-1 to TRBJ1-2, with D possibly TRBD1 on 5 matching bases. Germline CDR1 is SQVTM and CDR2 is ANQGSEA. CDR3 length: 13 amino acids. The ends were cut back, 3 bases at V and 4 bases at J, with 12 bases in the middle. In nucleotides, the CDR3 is TGCAGCGTTGAGGACATAGGGGTCTATGGCTACACCTTC. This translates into CSVEDIGVYGYTF.

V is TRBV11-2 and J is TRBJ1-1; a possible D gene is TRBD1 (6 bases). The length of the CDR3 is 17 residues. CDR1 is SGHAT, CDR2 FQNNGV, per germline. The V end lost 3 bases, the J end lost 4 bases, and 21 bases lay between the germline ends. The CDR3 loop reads CASSFSGVGAGATEAFF. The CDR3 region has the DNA TGTGCCAGCAGCTTTTCTGGGGTGGGGGCAGGGGCCACTGAAGCTTTCTTT.

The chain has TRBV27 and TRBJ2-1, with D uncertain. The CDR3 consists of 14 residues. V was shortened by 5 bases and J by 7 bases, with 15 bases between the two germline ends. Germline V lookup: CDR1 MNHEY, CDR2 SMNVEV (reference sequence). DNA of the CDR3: TGTGCCAGCAGTCTACGGACCTTGTTTAATGAGCAGTTCTTC. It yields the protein CASSLRTLFNEQFF.

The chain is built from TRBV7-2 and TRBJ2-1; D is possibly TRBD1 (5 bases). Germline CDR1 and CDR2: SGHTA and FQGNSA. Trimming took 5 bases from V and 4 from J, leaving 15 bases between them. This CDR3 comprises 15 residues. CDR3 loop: CASSPGSPFYNEQFF. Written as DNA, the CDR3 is TGTGCCAGCAGCCCAGGGTCCCCCTTTTACAATGAGCAGTTCTTC.

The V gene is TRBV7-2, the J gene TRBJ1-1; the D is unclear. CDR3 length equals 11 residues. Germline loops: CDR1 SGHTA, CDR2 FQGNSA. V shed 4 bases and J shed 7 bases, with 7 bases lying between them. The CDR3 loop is CASSSSFEAFF. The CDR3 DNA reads TGTGCCAGCAGCTCCTCCTTTGAAGCTTTCTTT.

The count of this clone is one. The CDR3, as DNA: TGCGCCAGCAGCTTTGGAGGGGGTAACACTGAAGCTTTCTTT. Its protein product is CASSFGGGNTEAFF. The rearrangement links TRBV5-1 to TRBJ1-1; possible D gene TRBD1, 6 bases. Germline V gene lookup returns CDR1 SGHRS and CDR2 YFSETQ. V gave up 2 bases and J gave up 2 bases, with 10 bases separating them. The CDR3 consists of 14 residues.

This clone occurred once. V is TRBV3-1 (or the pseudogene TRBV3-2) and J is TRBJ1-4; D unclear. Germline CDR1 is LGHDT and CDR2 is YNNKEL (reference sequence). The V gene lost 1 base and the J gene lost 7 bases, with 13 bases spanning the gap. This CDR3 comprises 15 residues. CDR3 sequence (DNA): TGTGCCAGCAGCCAAGGGGCAGTGGTGGGTGAAAAACTGTTTTTT. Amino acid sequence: CASSQGAVVGEKLFF.

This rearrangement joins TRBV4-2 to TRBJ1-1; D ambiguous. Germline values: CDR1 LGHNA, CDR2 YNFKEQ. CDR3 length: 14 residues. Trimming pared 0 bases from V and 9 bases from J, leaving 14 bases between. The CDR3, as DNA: TGTGCCAGCAGCCAAGAAGATCCGGGTCTACAAGCTTTCTTT. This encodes CASSQEDPGLQAFF.

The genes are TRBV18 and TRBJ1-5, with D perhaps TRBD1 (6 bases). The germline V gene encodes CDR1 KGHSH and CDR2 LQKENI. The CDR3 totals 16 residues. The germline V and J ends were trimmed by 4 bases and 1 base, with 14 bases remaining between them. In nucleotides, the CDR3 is TGTGCCAGCTCACTTCAGGGGACACTGAGCAATCAGCCCCAGCATTTT. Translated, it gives CASSLQGTLSNQPQHF.

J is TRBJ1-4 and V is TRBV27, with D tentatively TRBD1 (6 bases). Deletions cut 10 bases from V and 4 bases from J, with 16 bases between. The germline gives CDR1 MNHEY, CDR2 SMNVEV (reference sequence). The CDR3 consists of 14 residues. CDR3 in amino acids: CATKPGGYNEKLFF. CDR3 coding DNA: TGTGCCACCAAGCCGGGGGGCTATAATGAAAAACTGTTTTTT.

Written as DNA, the CDR3 is TGTGCCAGCCAACTTGGGGCAGGGGCTGGGGCCAACGTCCTGACTTTC. It is translated as CASQLGAGAGANVLTF. The gene calls are TRBV5-4 and TRBJ2-6; D is perhaps TRBD1 (6 bases). In germline, CDR1 is SGHNT, CDR2 YYREEE (reference sequence). V lost 7 bases and J lost 2, with 16 bases in between. The CDR3 runs to 16 residues.